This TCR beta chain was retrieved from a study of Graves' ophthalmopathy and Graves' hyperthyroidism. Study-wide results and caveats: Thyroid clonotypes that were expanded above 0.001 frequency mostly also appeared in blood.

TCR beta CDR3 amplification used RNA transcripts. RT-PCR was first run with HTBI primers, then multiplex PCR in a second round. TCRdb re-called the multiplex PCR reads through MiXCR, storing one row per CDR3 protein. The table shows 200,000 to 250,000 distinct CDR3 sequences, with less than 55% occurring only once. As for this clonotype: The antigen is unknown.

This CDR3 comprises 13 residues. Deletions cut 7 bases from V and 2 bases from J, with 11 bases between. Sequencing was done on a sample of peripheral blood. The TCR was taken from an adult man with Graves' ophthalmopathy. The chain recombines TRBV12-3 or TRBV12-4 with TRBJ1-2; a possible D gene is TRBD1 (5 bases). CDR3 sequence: CASTLDTNYGYTF. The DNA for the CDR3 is TGTGCCAGCACCCTGGACACGAACTATGGCTACACCTTC.